A selection of T cell receptor beta chains follows, all from one sample in a study of T cells in localized non-small cell lung cancer. TCRdb's copy holds only in-frame clones and misses some; the assay was immunoSEQ multiplex PCR. The table records about 19,000 clones, roughly 84% of them present only once. The starting material was peripheral blood, obtained before any cancer treatment. Every receptor here comes from a man aged 40 to 70 with stage I lung adenocarcinoma. Each CDR3 is given with its conserved first and last residue. Fields, in order: clone size, V gene, D gene, J gene, CDR3 DNA, CDR3 protein. A D gene is named only where the DNA matches it firmly. A row's size may be missing; if present it is once, few, many or a size class.

clone size: NA; V gene: TRBV2; D gene: TRBD2; J gene: TRBJ2-7; CDR3 DNA: TGTGCCAGCAGATTAGCGGGGAGGGCCTACGAGCAGTACTTC; CDR3 protein: CASRLAGRAYEQYF
clone size: NA; V gene: TRBV10-3; D gene: TRBD1; J gene: TRBJ2-1; CDR3 DNA: TGTGCCATCAGTGAGCCCAGCACGGGACAGTTCTTTAATGAGCAGTTCTTC; CDR3 protein: CAISEPSTGQFFNEQFF
clone size: once; V gene: TRBV7-9; D gene: NA; J gene: TRBJ2-7; CDR3 DNA: TGTGCCAGCAGCGACCGGGACTCCTTCTTC; CDR3 protein: CASSDRDSFF
clone size: NA; V gene: TRBV29-1; D gene: NA; J gene: TRBJ2-1; CDR3 DNA: TGCAGCGTTGGCAGGGTAAATGAGCAGTTCTTC; CDR3 protein: CSVGRVNEQFF
clone size: once; V gene: TRBV27; D gene: NA; J gene: TRBJ2-6; CDR3 DNA: TGTGCCAGCAGTTTATACAGCTCTGGGGCCAACGTCCTGACTTTC; CDR3 protein: CASSLYSSGANVLTF
clone size: NA; V gene: TRBV7-9; D gene: NA; J gene: TRBJ2-7; CDR3 DNA: TGTGCCAGCAGCTCGGGACATTCGGACGAGCAGTACTTC; CDR3 protein: CASSSGHSDEQYF
clone size: NA; V gene: TRBV28; D gene: NA; J gene: TRBJ1-1; CDR3 DNA: TGTGCCAGCAGTCCGAACGACAACAGGGTGGTGCTTGAAGCTTTCTTT; CDR3 protein: CASSPNDNRVVLEAFF
clone size: once; V gene: TRBV6-5; D gene: NA; J gene: TRBJ2-2; CDR3 DNA: TGTGCCAGCAGTTGGACAGAGAACACCGGGGAGCTGTTTTTT; CDR3 protein: CASSWTENTGELFF
clone size: NA; V gene: TRBV10-1; D gene: TRBD2; J gene: TRBJ2-1; CDR3 DNA: TGCGCCAGCAGTGAGTTCGGTAGCGGGGGGCCCTCTCGGAGTGAGCAGTTCTTC; CDR3 protein: CASSEFGSGGPSRSEQFF
clone size: NA; V gene: TRBV4-2; D gene: NA; J gene: TRBJ1-1; CDR3 DNA: TGTGCCAGCAGCCAGCAGGTGAACACTGAAGCTTTCTTT; CDR3 protein: CASSQQVNTEAFF
clone size: NA; V gene: TRBV4-2; D gene: TRBD2; J gene: TRBJ2-7; CDR3 DNA: TGTGCCAGCAGCCGGAATGCCCCTAGCGGGGCGACCTACGAGCAGTACTTC; CDR3 protein: CASSRNAPSGATYEQYF
clone size: NA; V gene: TRBV5-4; D gene: NA; J gene: TRBJ2-5; CDR3 DNA: TGTGCCAGCAGCTCCCTTAACTGGTACCAAGAGACCCAGTACTTC; CDR3 protein: CASSSLNWYQETQYF
clone size: NA; V gene: TRBV7-9; D gene: NA; J gene: TRBJ2-2; CDR3 DNA: TGTGCCAGCAGCGTACTCGGTTGGGCGAACACCGGGGAGCTGTTTTTT; CDR3 protein: CASSVLGWANTGELFF
clone size: NA; V gene: TRBV19; D gene: NA; J gene: TRBJ1-5; CDR3 DNA: TGTGCCAGTAGCCAACAGGGTTATCAGCCCCAGCATTTT; CDR3 protein: CASSQQGYQPQHF
clone size: NA; V gene: TRBV9; D gene: TRBD1; J gene: TRBJ2-2; CDR3 DNA: TGTGCCAGCAGCGTAGCAACAGGGGGCATGGCCGGGGAGCTGTTTTTT; CDR3 protein: CASSVATGGMAGELFF
clone size: NA; V gene: TRBV19; D gene: NA; J gene: TRBJ2-7; CDR3 DNA: TGTGCCAGTAGTATTACACAGTTACCCTTCTACGAGCAGTACTTC; CDR3 protein: CASSITQLPFYEQYF
clone size: NA; V gene: TRBV7-9; D gene: TRBD1; J gene: TRBJ2-7; CDR3 DNA: TGTGCCAGCAGCAAAGGGGACAGGGGGCAATACGAGCAGTACTTC; CDR3 protein: CASSKGDRGQYEQYF
clone size: NA; V gene: TRBV6-5; D gene: NA; J gene: TRBJ1-2; CDR3 DNA: TGTGCCAGCAGCTTCGGGGAGGACCCCTATGGCTACACCTTC; CDR3 protein: CASSFGEDPYGYTF
clone size: NA; V gene: TRBV7-2; D gene: TRBD1; J gene: TRBJ1-5; CDR3 DNA: TGTGCCAGCAGCTTGACAGGGGGCAATCAAGCCCAGCATTTT; CDR3 protein: CASSLTGGNQAQHF
clone size: NA; V gene: TRBV2; D gene: NA; J gene: TRBJ2-7; CDR3 DNA: TGTGCCAGCAGCCCTGACAGGACCTACGAGCAGTACTTC; CDR3 protein: CASSPDRTYEQYF
clone size: once; V gene: TRBV4-1; D gene: TRBD2; J gene: TRBJ2-5; CDR3 DNA: TGCGCCAGCAGGTCTACCCCGGGACTAGCGGGGGGGATCGAGACCCAGTACTTC; CDR3 protein: CASRSTPGLAGGIETQYF
clone size: NA; V gene: TRBV6-1; D gene: TRBD1; J gene: TRBJ1-2; CDR3 DNA: TGTGCCAGCAGTGTGGGACAGTATAACTATGGCTACACCTTC; CDR3 protein: CASSVGQYNYGYTF
clone size: NA; V gene: TRBV2; D gene: TRBD1; J gene: TRBJ1-4; CDR3 DNA: TGTGCCAGCACTCCCAGGGGGCCGGGAGAAAAACTGTTTTTT; CDR3 protein: CASTPRGPGEKLFF
clone size: NA; V gene: TRBV28; D gene: TRBD1; J gene: TRBJ2-3; CDR3 DNA: TGTGCCAGCAGTTTAATCGACAGGGGCAGCACAGATACGCAGTATTTT; CDR3 protein: CASSLIDRGSTDTQYF
clone size: NA; V gene: TRBV5-1; D gene: TRBD2; J gene: TRBJ2-5; CDR3 DNA: TGCGCCAGCAGCTTTAGCGGGGTACAAGAGACCCAGTACTTC; CDR3 protein: CASSFSGVQETQYF
clone size: NA; V gene: TRBV16; D gene: TRBD1; J gene: TRBJ1-5; CDR3 DNA: TGTGCCAGCAGCCCCCCGGGGCCAGGGGGGCAGCCCCAGCATTTT; CDR3 protein: CASSPPGPGGQPQHF
clone size: NA; V gene: TRBV29-1; D gene: NA; J gene: TRBJ1-1; CDR3 DNA: TGCAGCGTCCCCAGCCAGGGCTCGACCCAGAACACTGAAGCTTTCTTT; CDR3 protein: CSVPSQGSTQNTEAFF
clone size: NA; V gene: TRBV7-9; D gene: TRBD2; J gene: TRBJ2-1; CDR3 DNA: TGTGCCAGCAGCGACCCGGGACTAGTGGGCAAGGAGCAGTTCTTC; CDR3 protein: CASSDPGLVGKEQFF
clone size: NA; V gene: TRBV11-2; D gene: NA; J gene: TRBJ1-1; CDR3 DNA: TGTGCCAGCAGCTTTAATGCATATGAAGCTTTCTTT; CDR3 protein: CASSFNAYEAFF
clone size: once; V gene: TRBV29-1; D gene: NA; J gene: TRBJ2-1; CDR3 DNA: TGCAGCGTTGCTGGGCCTTACAATGAGCAGTTCTTC; CDR3 protein: CSVAGPYNEQFF
clone size: NA; V gene: TRBV18; D gene: NA; J gene: TRBJ1-2; CDR3 DNA: TGTGCCAGCTCACCAAGCTCAGGAAGTCTTTTTCTAGATGGCTACACCTTC; CDR3 protein: CASSPSSGSLFLDGYTF
clone size: NA; V gene: TRBV20-1; D gene: NA; J gene: TRBJ1-1; CDR3 DNA: TGCAGTGCCGGCGGGGGATCTGAAGCTTTCTTT; CDR3 protein: CSAGGGSEAFF
clone size: NA; V gene: TRBV7-9; D gene: NA; J gene: TRBJ2-5; CDR3 DNA: TGTGCCAGCAGCGCGCGAGACCAGGGGACCCAGTACTTC; CDR3 protein: CASSARDQGTQYF
clone size: NA; V gene: TRBV27; D gene: NA; J gene: TRBJ1-2; CDR3 DNA: TGTGCCAGCATCACAGGGCGTCTAGGTTATGGCTACACCTTC; CDR3 protein: CASITGRLGYGYTF
clone size: NA; V gene: TRBV18; D gene: TRBD1; J gene: TRBJ1-5; CDR3 DNA: TGTGCCAGCTCACCAGCGCCGGGACAGGGCCTCAATCAGCCCCAGCATTTT; CDR3 protein: CASSPAPGQGLNQPQHF
clone size: NA; V gene: TRBV7-9; D gene: NA; J gene: TRBJ2-3; CDR3 DNA: TGTGCCAGCAGATCCCGGACTGCTCCTAGCACAGATACGCAGTATTTT; CDR3 protein: CASRSRTAPSTDTQYF
clone size: NA; V gene: TRBV27; D gene: NA; J gene: TRBJ2-2; CDR3 DNA: TGTGCCAGTACCTGGGGCGGCGGGGAGCTGTTTTTT; CDR3 protein: CASTWGGGELFF
clone size: NA; V gene: TRBV28; D gene: TRBD2; J gene: TRBJ2-1; CDR3 DNA: TGTGCCAGCAGTTTTATGATCTTGGCTAGCGGATACAATGAGCAGTTCTTC; CDR3 protein: CASSFMILASGYNEQFF
clone size: NA; V gene: TRBV5-1; D gene: NA; J gene: TRBJ2-6; CDR3 DNA: TGCGCCAGCAGCATTACAGGCTCTGGGGCCAACGTCCTGACTTTC; CDR3 protein: CASSITGSGANVLTF
clone size: NA; V gene: TRBV6-1; D gene: TRBD1; J gene: TRBJ1-1; CDR3 DNA: TGTGCCAGCAGGCCCGGGACAGTCATGAACACTGAAGCTTTCTTT; CDR3 protein: CASRPGTVMNTEAFF
clone size: NA; V gene: TRBV30; D gene: NA; J gene: TRBJ1-5; CDR3 DNA: TGTGCCTGGTCTGCGAGGCGGGGCGGGAATCAGCCCCAGCATTTT; CDR3 protein: CAWSARRGGNQPQHF
clone size: NA; V gene: TRBV5-4; D gene: NA; J gene: TRBJ2-4; CDR3 DNA: TGTGCCAGCAGTCTTGGGGACACCCTAGCCAAAAACATTCAGTACTTC; CDR3 protein: CASSLGDTLAKNIQYF
clone size: NA; V gene: TRBV14; D gene: TRBD2; J gene: TRBJ2-1; CDR3 DNA: TGTGCCAGCAGCTCCCTAGCGGGAGGGCCCAATGAGCAGTTCTTC; CDR3 protein: CASSSLAGGPNEQFF
clone size: NA; V gene: TRBV6-5; D gene: NA; J gene: TRBJ2-4; CDR3 DNA: TGTGCCAGCAGTTACGGCCAGGGCTCCCTTAACATTCAGTACTTC; CDR3 protein: CASSYGQGSLNIQYF
clone size: NA; V gene: TRBV5-1; D gene: TRBD2; J gene: TRBJ2-5; CDR3 DNA: TGCGCCAGCAGCTTGGCGGGCGGGAGGGTTCAAGAGACCCAGTACTTC; CDR3 protein: CASSLAGGRVQETQYF
clone size: once; V gene: TRBV9; D gene: NA; J gene: TRBJ2-3; CDR3 DNA: TGTGCCAGCAGCGCGGACTCTTATGGGACAGATACGCAGTATTTT; CDR3 protein: CASSADSYGTDTQYF
clone size: NA; V gene: TRBV27; D gene: NA; J gene: TRBJ2-3; CDR3 DNA: TGTGCCAGCAGCCTTGCAGGGAGAAACACAGATACGCAGTATTTT; CDR3 protein: CASSLAGRNTDTQYF
clone size: once; V gene: TRBV29-1; D gene: TRBD2; J gene: TRBJ2-2; CDR3 DNA: TGCAGCGTTTACGCGGGACTAGCGGGAGTAAACACCGGGGAGCTGTTTTTT; CDR3 protein: CSVYAGLAGVNTGELFF
clone size: NA; V gene: TRBV7-6; D gene: TRBD2; J gene: TRBJ2-3; CDR3 DNA: TGTGCCAGCAGCGGGACGGGGGGGCCTGGGACAGATACGCAGTATTTT; CDR3 protein: CASSGTGGPGTDTQYF
clone size: NA; V gene: TRBV11-3; D gene: NA; J gene: TRBJ2-2; CDR3 DNA: TGTGCCAGCTCACAGAACACCGGGGAGCTGTTTTTT; CDR3 protein: CASSQNTGELFF
clone size: NA; V gene: TRBV5-1; D gene: NA; J gene: TRBJ1-4; CDR3 DNA: TGCGCCAGCAGCTTCGGGCAGGGTGGGGAAAAACTGTTTTTT; CDR3 protein: CASSFGQGGEKLFF
clone size: NA; V gene: TRBV21-1; D gene: NA; J gene: TRBJ1-5; CDR3 DNA: TGTGCCAGCAGCAAAAACGTCCGGGGCAATCAGCCCCAGCATTTT; CDR3 protein: CASSKNVRGNQPQHF
clone size: NA; V gene: TRBV10-3; D gene: NA; J gene: TRBJ2-7; CDR3 DNA: TGTGCCATCAAAGGCGGGTCCATCTCCTACGAGCAGTACTTC; CDR3 protein: CAIKGGSISYEQYF
clone size: NA; V gene: TRBV2; D gene: NA; J gene: TRBJ1-1; CDR3 DNA: TGTGCCAGCTGTTCCGAGGCCATGAACACTGAAGCTTTCTTT; CDR3 protein: CASCSEAMNTEAFF
clone size: NA; V gene: TRBV4-1; D gene: TRBD2; J gene: TRBJ2-2; CDR3 DNA: TGCGCCAGCAGCCACCTCTTCGGGAGGGCCCCGAAAAAGAACACCGGGGAGCTGTTTTTT; CDR3 protein: CASSHLFGRAPKKNTGELFF
clone size: NA; V gene: TRBV7-9; D gene: NA; J gene: TRBJ1-1; CDR3 DNA: TGTGCCAGCAGCTTAGCCACGTCCGACTCAACCAGTGGTGAAGCTTTCTTT; CDR3 protein: CASSLATSDSTSGEAFF
clone size: NA; V gene: TRBV7-6; D gene: NA; J gene: TRBJ2-3; CDR3 DNA: TGTGCCAGCAGTAAAGAGGGAGCCGATACGCAGTATTTT; CDR3 protein: CASSKEGADTQYF
clone size: once; V gene: TRBV28; D gene: NA; J gene: TRBJ1-6; CDR3 DNA: TGTGCCAGCAGTGGGGCTCGGTGGTCACCCCTCCACTTT; CDR3 protein: CASSGARWSPLHF